The 16 T cell receptor beta chains given below trace back to one sample, sequenced in a study of blood T cell repertoires in COVID-19. Profiled with immunoSEQ multiplex PCR; TCRdb holds only in-frame clones, not every one. The table shows 130,000 to 150,000 clones, with around 84% occurring only once. Sequenced material: peripheral blood. The origin of the receptors is a human donor in a cohort sampled during active COVID-19.

The J gene is TRBJ1-1, the V gene TRBV21-1; TRBD1 is taken as the D call from the table, unchecked against the DNA. TRBV21-1 is given as a pseudogene. This CDR3 has 14 residues. The CDR3, as DNA: TGTGCCAGCAGGCGGGGACAGTTGAACACTGAAGCTTTCTTT. Translating it yields CASRRGQLNTEAFF.

The chain recombines TRBV30 with TRBJ1-1, with D uncertain. This CDR3 has 15 residues. With 1 base removed from V and 3 bases from J, the gap between germline ends came to 15 bases. CDR1 and CDR2 from the germline V gene are GTSNPN and SVGIG (reference sequence). The chain's CDR3 is CAWSGGLLVDTEAFF. CDR3 in DNA: TGTGCCTGGAGTGGCGGACTGCTAGTAGACACTGAAGCTTTCTTT.

J is TRBJ1-1 and V is TRBV9; D is undetermined. V lost 0 bases to trimming and J lost 4 bases, with 10 bases between them. CDR3 length equals 14 residues. Germline loops: CDR1 SGDLS, CDR2 YYNGEE. The CDR3 is CASSVVPVPTEAFF. CDR3 nucleotides: TGTGCCAGCAGCGTAGTTCCAGTCCCCACTGAAGCTTTCTTT.

The chain has TRBV2 and TRBJ1-5; 10 nucleotides line up with TRBD1. This CDR3 is 17 amino acids long. Germline V gene sequence: CDR1 SNHLY, CDR2 FYNNEI. Unmatched junction bases numbered 12, after V lost 8 bases and J lost 2 bases. The CDR3 DNA follows: TGTGCCAGCTGCCCGGGACAGGGGCCCCTGGGCAATCAGCCCCAGCATTTT. Translating gives CASCPGQGPLGNQPQHF.

V is TRBV6-2 or TRBV6-3 and J is TRBJ1-1; TRBD1 might be the D (6 bases). This CDR3 region has 11 residues. In germline, CDR1 is MNHEY, CDR2 SVGEGT. V lost 5 bases and J lost 5, with 6 bases in between. CDR3 residues: CASSQGTEAFF. In DNA, the CDR3 is TGTGCCAGCAGTCAGGGGACTGAAGCTTTCTTT.

Note on this clone: Mismatch with germline at one junction end may stem from a read error. The V call is TRBV7-7, the J call TRBJ2-2; D unclear. Per the germline V gene, CDR1 is SSHAT and CDR2 is FNYEAQ (reference sequence). This CDR3 is built from 12 residues. CDR3 sequence reads: CASSPSAGELFF. In nucleotides, the CDR3 is TGTGCTAGCAGTCCCTCGGCCGGGGAGCTGTTTTTT.

This clone has more than one count but fewer than ten. The CDR3 sequence: CASSPDREAFF. The CDR3 nucleotides read TGTGCCAGCAGCCCGGACAGGGAAGCTTTCTTT. The chain uses TRBV7-8 and TRBJ1-1, with 7 bases identical to TRBD1. Germline CDR1 SGHVS, CDR2 FQNEAQ. The V and J ends lost 5 bases and 8 bases, in that order; junction bases with no gene match: 2. The CDR3 runs 11 residues.

The J gene is TRBJ2-2, the V gene TRBV6-4; TRBD1 aligns across 8 bases. The CDR3 has 15 amino acids. The germline V gene encodes CDR1 MRHNA and CDR2 SNTAGT. Trimming took 4 bases from V and 4 from J; bases not matched to a gene: 5. The CDR3 sequence is CASSAGTGITGELFF. The CDR3 bases are TGTGCCAGCAGTGCTGGGACAGGTATCACCGGGGAGCTGTTTTTT.

The rearrangement links TRBV27 to TRBJ2-3; 8 bases fit TRBD1. This CDR3 has 15 amino acids. Looked up from germline, CDR1 is MNHEY and CDR2 is SMNVEV (reference sequence). After removal of 5 bases from V and 3 bases from J, the junction contained 7 bases not matched to a gene. The CDR3, as DNA: TGTGCCAGCAGTCGGACAGGGCTCCGGACAGATACGCAGTATTTT. Translating it yields CASSRTGLRTDTQYF.

The V gene is TRBV6-4, the J gene TRBJ2-2; maybe TRBD1 (5 bases). This CDR3 comprises 14 residues. V was pared by 2 bases and J by 6 bases, with 10 bases between. CDR1 is MRHNA, CDR2 SNTAGT, per germline. CDR3 residues: CASSDPSRAGELFF. The CDR3 DNA sequence: TGTGCCAGCAGTGACCCAAGCAGGGCCGGGGAGCTGTTTTTT.

The chain has TRBV19 and TRBJ2-5, with D perhaps matching TRBD1 (6 bases). The CDR3 runs 14 residues. Germline V gene lookup returns CDR1 LNHDA and CDR2 SQIVND (reference sequence). Trimming took 3 bases from V and 5 from J, leaving 13 bases between them. The CDR3 coding sequence is TGTGCCAGTAGTATGAGCAGGGGATACGAGACCCAGTACTTC. This codes for CASSMSRGYETQYF.

The chain uses TRBV18 and TRBJ2-3; the match to TRBD2 covers 7 bases. Germline V gene data show CDR1 as KGHSH and CDR2 as LQKENI. Trimming at V came to 1 base and at J to 0 bases, leaving 4 bases not matched to a gene. The CDR3 runs to 16 residues. This chain's CDR3 is CASSPLERGSTDTQYF. The CDR3 DNA sequence: TGTGCCAGCTCACCACTCGAGCGGGGTAGCACAGATACGCAGTATTTT.

J is TRBJ2-7 and V is TRBV6-6, with 8 positions matching TRBD1. J gave up 4 bases and V 6 bases, and 5 bases lay outside the gene matches. Germline CDR1 reads MNHNY; CDR2 reads SVGAGI (reference sequence). This CDR3 comprises 13 residues. The chain's CDR3 is CASRITGGYEQYF. The CDR3, as DNA: TGTGCCAGCAGAATTACAGGGGGGTACGAGCAGTACTTC.

The chain is built from TRBV7-9 and TRBJ1-6; a weak D match, TRBD1 (5 bases). The CDR3 is 13 residues long. Trimming shortened V by 6 bases and J by 10 bases, and 13 bases separated the two germline ends. Germline V CDR1 and CDR2: SEHNR, FQNEAQ (reference sequence). The chain's CDR3 is CASSFAGGSPLHF. The CDR3, as DNA: TGTGCCAGCAGTTTCGCCGGGGGGTCACCCCTCCACTTT.

This clone appeared a single time. This chain uses TRBV11-2 with TRBJ2-1; no definite D call. V was cut by 2 bases and J by 7 bases, with 15 bases left in between. This CDR3 comprises 15 residues. Germline CDR1 is SGHAT and CDR2 is FQNNGV. CDR3 in DNA: TGTGCCAGCAGCTTACCTAAAAAGACCGGGAATGAGCAGTTCTTC. Translated, it gives CASSLPKKTGNEQFF.

Comments on this clone: Other DNA sequences within the sample encode an identical CDR3. The chain recombines TRBV19 with TRBJ1-1; no clear D gene. This CDR3 has 12 residues. V was cut by 6 bases and J by 1 base, with 6 bases left in between. CDR1 is LNHDA, CDR2 SQIVND, per germline (reference sequence). The CDR3 DNA is TGTGCCAGTAGCCTCAGGAACACTGAAGCTTTCTTT. The encoded protein is CASSLRNTEAFF.